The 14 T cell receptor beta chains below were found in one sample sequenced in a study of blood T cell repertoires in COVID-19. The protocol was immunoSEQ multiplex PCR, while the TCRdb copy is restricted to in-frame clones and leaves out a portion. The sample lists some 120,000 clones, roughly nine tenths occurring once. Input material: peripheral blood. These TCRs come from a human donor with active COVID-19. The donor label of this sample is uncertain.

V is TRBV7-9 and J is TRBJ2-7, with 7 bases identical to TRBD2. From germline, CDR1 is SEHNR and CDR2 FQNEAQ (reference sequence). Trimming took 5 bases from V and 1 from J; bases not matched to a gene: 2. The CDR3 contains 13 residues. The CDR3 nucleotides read TGTGCCAGCAGCAGAGCGGGATCCTACGAGCAGTACTTC. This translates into CASSRAGSYEQYF.

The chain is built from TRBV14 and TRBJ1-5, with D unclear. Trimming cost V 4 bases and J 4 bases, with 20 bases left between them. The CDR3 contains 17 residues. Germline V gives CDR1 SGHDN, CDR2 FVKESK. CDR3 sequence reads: CASSLKAGFPQNQPQHF. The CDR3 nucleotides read TGTGCCAGCAGCCTCAAGGCGGGATTTCCCCAAAATCAGCCCCAGCATTTT. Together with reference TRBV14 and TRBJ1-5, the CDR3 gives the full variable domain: EAGVTQFPSHSVIEKGQTVTLRCDPISGHDNLYWYRRVMGKEIKFLLHFVKESKQDESGMPNNRFLAERTGGTYSTLKVQPAELEDSGVYFCASSLKAGFPQNQPQHFGDGTRLSIL.

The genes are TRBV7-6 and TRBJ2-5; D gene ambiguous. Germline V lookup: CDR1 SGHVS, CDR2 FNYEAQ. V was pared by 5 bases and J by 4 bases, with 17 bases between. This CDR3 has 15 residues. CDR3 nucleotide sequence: TGTGCCAGCAGCCTCATTCCAGCGAGTACAGAGACCCAGTACTTC. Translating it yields CASSLIPASTETQYF.

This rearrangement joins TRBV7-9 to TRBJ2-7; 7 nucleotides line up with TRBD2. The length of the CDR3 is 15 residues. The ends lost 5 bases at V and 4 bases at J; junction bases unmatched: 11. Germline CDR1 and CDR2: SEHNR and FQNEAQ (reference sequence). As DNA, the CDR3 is TGTGCCAGCAGCCCCCCCCGTCAGCGGGGATACGAGCAGTACTTC. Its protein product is CASSPPRQRGYEQYF.

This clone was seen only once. The CDR3 reads CSVVAGGGANVLTF. DNA of the CDR3: TGCAGCGTTGTAGCGGGGGGAGGGGCCAACGTCCTGACTTTC. This rearrangement joins TRBV29-1 to TRBJ2-6, with TRBD2 matching 10 bases. After removal of 4 bases from V and 4 bases from J, the junction contained 1 base not matched to a gene. Germline CDR1 SQVTM, CDR2 ANQGSEA. The CDR3 extends over 14 amino acids.

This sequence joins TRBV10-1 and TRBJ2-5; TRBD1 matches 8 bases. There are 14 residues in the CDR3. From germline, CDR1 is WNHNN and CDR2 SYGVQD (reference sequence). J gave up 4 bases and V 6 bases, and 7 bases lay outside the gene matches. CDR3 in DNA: TGCGCCAGCAGCGACAGGGGTGAGGCAGAGACCCAGTACTTC. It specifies CASSDRGEAETQYF.

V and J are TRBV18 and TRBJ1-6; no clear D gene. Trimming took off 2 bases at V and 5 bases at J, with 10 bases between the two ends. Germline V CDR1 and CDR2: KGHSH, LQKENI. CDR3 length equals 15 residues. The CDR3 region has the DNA TGTGCCAGCTCACCAGGACTCGGCCATAATTCACCCCTCCACTTT. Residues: CASSPGLGHNSPLHF.

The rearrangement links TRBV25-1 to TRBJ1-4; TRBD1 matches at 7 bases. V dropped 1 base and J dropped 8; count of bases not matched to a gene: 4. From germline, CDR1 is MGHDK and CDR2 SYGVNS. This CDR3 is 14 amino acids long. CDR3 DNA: TGTGCCAGCAGTGAATGGGGACAGATGGAAAAACTGTTTTTT. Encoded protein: CASSEWGQMEKLFF.

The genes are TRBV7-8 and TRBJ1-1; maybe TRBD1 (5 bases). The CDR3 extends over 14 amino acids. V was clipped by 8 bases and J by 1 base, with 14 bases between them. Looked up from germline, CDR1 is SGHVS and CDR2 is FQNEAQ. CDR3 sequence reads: CASLQGLGNTEAFF. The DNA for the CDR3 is TGTGCCAGCCTCCAGGGTTTAGGGAACACTGAAGCTTTCTTT.

The CDR3 is CASSPGTSGGDTQYF. The CDR3 bases are TGTGCCAGCAGTCCCGGGACTAGCGGGGGGGATACGCAGTATTTT. The chain is built from TRBV6-5 and TRBJ2-3; TRBD2 matches at 15 bases. Germline lookup yields CDR1 MNHEY and CDR2 SVGAGI. V lost 5 bases to trimming and J lost 6 bases; unmatched junction nucleotides: 3. The CDR3 has 15 residues.

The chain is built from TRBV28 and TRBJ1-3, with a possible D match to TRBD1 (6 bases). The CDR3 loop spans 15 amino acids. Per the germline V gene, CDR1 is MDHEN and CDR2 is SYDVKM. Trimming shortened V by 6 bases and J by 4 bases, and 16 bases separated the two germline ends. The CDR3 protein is CASRTGARAGNTIYF. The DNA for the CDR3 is TGTGCCAGCAGGACAGGAGCCAGGGCCGGAAACACCATATATTTT.

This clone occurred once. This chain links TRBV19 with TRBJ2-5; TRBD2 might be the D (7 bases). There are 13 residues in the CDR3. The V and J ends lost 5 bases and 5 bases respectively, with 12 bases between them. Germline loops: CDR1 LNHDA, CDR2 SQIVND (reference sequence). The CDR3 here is CASSWGGGETQYF. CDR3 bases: TGTGCCAGTAGTTGGGGGGGCGGGGAGACCCAGTACTTC.

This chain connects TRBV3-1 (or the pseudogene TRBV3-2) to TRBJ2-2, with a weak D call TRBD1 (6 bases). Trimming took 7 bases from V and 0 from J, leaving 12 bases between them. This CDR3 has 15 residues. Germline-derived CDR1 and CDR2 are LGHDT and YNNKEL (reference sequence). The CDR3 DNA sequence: TGTGCCAGCACAGCCCAGGGGACGAACACCGGGGAGCTGTTTTTT. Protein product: CASTAQGTNTGELFF.

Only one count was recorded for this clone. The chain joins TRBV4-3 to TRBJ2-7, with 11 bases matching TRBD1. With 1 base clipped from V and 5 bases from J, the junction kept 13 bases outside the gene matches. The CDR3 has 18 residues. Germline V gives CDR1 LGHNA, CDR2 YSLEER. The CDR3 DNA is TGCGCCAGCAGCCAAGTGATTTATGGGGGACAGGGGGTTGACGAGCAGTACTTC. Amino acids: CASSQVIYGGQGVDEQYF.